This T cell receptor beta chain comes out of a study of radiotherapy plus CTLA-4 blockade in lung cancer. Study conclusions and caveats: Among blood TCR repertoires after radiotherapy plus ipilimumab, tumor-derived clones expanded.

This CDR3 is built from 14 residues. Those patients who had chemo-refractory metastatic non-small-cell lung cancer were given focal radiation along with CTLA-4 blockade through ipilimumab. As concerns this clone: What it binds is unknown.

Using immunoSEQ multiplex PCR, the repertoire was profiled, and TCRdb retains in-frame clones only, with some absent. The repertoire includes about 31,000 clones, less than 75% of them detected once, and approximately 5% sits in the top ten. V gene TRBV7-5 combines with J gene TRBJ1-1. TRBV7-5 is a recognized pseudogene. The sequences come from peripheral blood, collected from a patient treated with radiotherapy plus ipilimumab. The TCR sequence derives from a human donor with non-small cell lung cancer whose response to radiotherapy plus ipilimumab could not be evaluated. The CDR3 loop reads CARSFCGVNTEAFF. The CDR3 coding sequence is TGTGCCAGAAGCTTTTGCGGCGTGAACACTGAAGCTTTCTTT.